These 12 T cell receptor beta chains originate from one sample sequenced in a study of T cells in Graves' hyperthyroidism and ophthalmopathy. Amplified TCR beta CDR3 regions derived from RNA transcripts. In the first-round RT-PCR of the TCR CDR3, the HTBI primer set was used. One entry per CDR3 protein, called by TCRdb with MiXCR from the multiplex PCR reads. The data contain approximately 260,000 distinct CDR3 sequences, 12% to 15% of them singletons. Sequencing was carried out using blood. These receptors all come from a woman in her 50s with Graves' hyperthyroidism that later progressed to Graves' ophthalmopathy.

This clonotype was detected only a few times. One base away lies a much larger clone, so this may be a sequencing read error. V gene TRBV5-1 combines with J gene TRBJ2-5; D possibly matches TRBD1 or TRBD2 (6 bases each). CDR1 is SGHRS, CDR2 YFSETQ, per germline. This CDR3 is built from 13 residues. The CDR3 loop is CASSIQGRETQHF. CDR3 sequence (DNA): TGCGCCAGCAGCATACAGGGTCGGGAGACCCAGCACTTC.

DNA of the CDR3: TGTGCCAGCAGACTAGGGGCAGGGGGCCAAGATACGCAGTATTTT. It codes for CASRLGAGGQDTQYF. V usage is TRBV7-6 and J usage is TRBJ2-3; 8 nucleotides match TRBD1. This CDR3 has 15 amino acids. Germline loops: CDR1 SGHVS, CDR2 FNYEAQ. V lost 6 bases, J lost 5 bases, and 10 bases stayed unmatched.

This clonotype was counted only a few times. V gene TRBV29-1 combines with J gene TRBJ1-2; D is perhaps TRBD1 (5 bases). This CDR3 spans 12 amino acids. Trimming pared 4 bases from V and 2 bases from J, leaving 8 bases between. Germline V CDR1 and CDR2: SQVTM, ANQGSEA. CDR3 nucleotides: TGCAGCGTTGGGGGCAGAAACTATGGCTACACCTTC. It yields the protein CSVGGRNYGYTF. The entire variable domain, with the rest obtained from reference TRBV29-1 and TRBJ1-2, is as follows: SAVISQKPSRDICQRGTSLTIQCQVDSQVTMMFWYRQQPGQSLTLIATANQGSEATYESGFVIDKFPISRPNLTFSTLTVSNMSPEDSSIYLCSVGGRNYGYTFGSGTRLTVV.

This clonotype was found once. The chain recombines TRBV20-1 with TRBJ1-2; 8 bases fit TRBD1. The CDR3 has 13 residues. The germline V gene has CDR1 DFQATT and CDR2 SNEGSKA (reference sequence). The V segment lost 5 bases and the J segment 6 bases; nucleotides outside the gene matches: 8. Written as DNA, the CDR3 is TGCAGTGCTGCCCGGACAGGGAAAGATGGCTACACCTTC. Translating gives CSAARTGKDGYTF.

This clonotype was counted between two and nine times. V usage is TRBV7-3 and J usage is TRBJ1-6; D call uncertain. Trimming stripped 6 bases from V and 9 bases from J, with 12 bases between. CDR1 SGHTA and CDR2 FQGTGA come from the germline V gene. The CDR3 length is 13 residues. CDR3 amino acids: CASSLELISPLHF. In DNA, the CDR3 is TGTGCCAGCAGTCTAGAGCTTATTTCACCCCTCCACTTT. The full variable domain, completed using reference TRBV7-3 and TRBJ1-6, is GAGVSQTPSNKVTEKGKYVELRCDPISGHTALYWYRQSLGQGPEFLIYFQGTGAADDSGLPNDRFFAVRPEGSVSTLKIQRTERGDSAVYLCASSLELISPLHFGNGTRLTVT.

This clonotype was observed at least ten times. The chain couples TRBV6-1 to TRBJ2-1; TRBD2 matches 10 bases. Unmatched junction bases numbered 7, after V lost 5 bases and J lost 0 bases. Per the germline V gene, CDR1 is MNHNS and CDR2 is SASEGT. CDR3 length equals 17 residues. The CDR3: CASSRLAGDHSYNEQFF. Written as DNA, the CDR3 is TGTGCCAGCAGTAGGCTAGCGGGAGACCACTCCTACAATGAGCAGTTCTTC.

The chain is built from TRBV20-1 and TRBJ2-7; TRBD2 matches at 7 bases. The germline gives CDR1 DFQATT, CDR2 SNEGSKA (reference sequence). The CDR3 sequence is 15 residues long. After removal of 4 bases from V and 6 bases from J, the junction contained 15 bases not matched to a gene. CDR3 bases: TGCAGTGCTAAAAGAGGCAGGCGGGAGTACGGCGAGCAGTACTTC. As protein: CSAKRGRREYGEQYF.

This clonotype was detected ten times or more. V and J are TRBV9 and TRBJ2-1; 10 bases line up with TRBD2. V lost 3 bases, J lost 0 bases, and 6 bases stayed unmatched. From germline, CDR1 is SGDLS and CDR2 YYNGEE. This CDR3 comprises 17 residues. The CDR3 loop reads CASSEGSGRSSYNEQFF. In DNA, the CDR3 is TGTGCCAGCAGCGAAGGTAGCGGGAGGAGCTCCTACAATGAGCAGTTCTTC.

The chain recombines TRBV14 with TRBJ2-7; D is possibly TRBD2 (6 bases). The length of the CDR3 is 15 residues. The germline CDR1 and CDR2 sequences are SGHDN and FVKESK. V lost 5 bases to trimming and J lost 2 bases, with 16 bases between them. CDR3 protein: CASSLGGSDPYEQYF. The CDR3 DNA sequence: TGTGCCAGCAGCTTAGGAGGGAGCGACCCCTACGAGCAGTACTTC.

This clonotype has more than one count but fewer than ten. The rearrangement links TRBV10-3 to TRBJ2-7; 13 nucleotides line up with TRBD2. The V segment lost 7 bases and the J segment 7 bases; nucleotides outside the gene matches: 7. The CDR3 length is 14 residues. Germline lookup yields CDR1 ENHRY and CDR2 SYGVKD. The CDR3 reads CAIKGTSGTREQYF. In nucleotides, the CDR3 is TGTGCCATCAAGGGGACTAGCGGGACGCGGGAGCAGTACTTC.

This clonotype was seen just once. This chain uses TRBV24-1 with TRBJ2-5, with 12 bases aligning to TRBD2. The J call could be wrong; TRBJ2-1 is a better fit for the DNA end. The CDR3 loop spans 16 amino acids. Germline V gene lookup returns CDR1 KGHDR and CDR2 SFDVKD. In DNA form, the CDR3 reads TGTGCCACCAGTGACAGACTAGCGGGAGCCCCGGAGACCCAGTTCTTC. It is translated as CATSDRLAGAPETQFF.

The rearrangement joins TRBV12-3 or TRBV12-4 to TRBJ2-1; TRBD2 is a possible D gene (7 bases). CDR3 length: 14 residues. V dropped 5 bases and J dropped 10 bases, with 18 bases sitting between them. For the CDR3, the DNA is TGTGCCAGCAGTAGCAGCGGTGAGGGGGGGGAGCAGTTCTTC. This codes for CASSSSGEGGEQFF.